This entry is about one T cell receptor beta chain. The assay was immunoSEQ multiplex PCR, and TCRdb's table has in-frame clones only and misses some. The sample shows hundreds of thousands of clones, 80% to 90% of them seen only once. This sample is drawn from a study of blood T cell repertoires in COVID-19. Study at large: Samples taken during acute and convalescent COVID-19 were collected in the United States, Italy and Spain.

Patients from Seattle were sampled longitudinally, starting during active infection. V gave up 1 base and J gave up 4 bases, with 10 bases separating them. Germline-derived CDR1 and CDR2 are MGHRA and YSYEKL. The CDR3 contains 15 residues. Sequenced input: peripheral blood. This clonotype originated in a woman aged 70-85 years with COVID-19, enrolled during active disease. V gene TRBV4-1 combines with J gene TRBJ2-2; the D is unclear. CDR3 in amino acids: CASSQVLIPTGELFF. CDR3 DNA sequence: TGCGCCAGCAGCCAAGTCCTTATCCCCACCGGGGAGCTGTTTTTT.